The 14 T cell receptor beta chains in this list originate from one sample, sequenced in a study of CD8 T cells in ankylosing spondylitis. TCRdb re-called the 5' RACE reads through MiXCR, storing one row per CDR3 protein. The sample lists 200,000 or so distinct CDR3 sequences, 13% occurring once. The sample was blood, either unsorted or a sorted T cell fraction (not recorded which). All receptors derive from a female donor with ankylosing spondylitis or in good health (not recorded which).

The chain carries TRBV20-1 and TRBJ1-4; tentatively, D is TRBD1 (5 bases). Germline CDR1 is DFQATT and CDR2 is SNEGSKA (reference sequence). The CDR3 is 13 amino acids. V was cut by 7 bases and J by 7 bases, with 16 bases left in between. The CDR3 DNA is TGCAGTGTGCAGGGAGTCTTAGTTGAAAAACTGTTTTTT. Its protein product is CSVQGVLVEKLFF.

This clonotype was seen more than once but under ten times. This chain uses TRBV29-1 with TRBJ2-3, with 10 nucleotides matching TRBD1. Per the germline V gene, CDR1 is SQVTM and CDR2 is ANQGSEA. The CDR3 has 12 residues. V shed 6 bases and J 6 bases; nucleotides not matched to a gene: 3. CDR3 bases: TGCAGCGTGGGGACAGGGGTGGATACGCAGTATTTT. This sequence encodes CSVGTGVDTQYF.

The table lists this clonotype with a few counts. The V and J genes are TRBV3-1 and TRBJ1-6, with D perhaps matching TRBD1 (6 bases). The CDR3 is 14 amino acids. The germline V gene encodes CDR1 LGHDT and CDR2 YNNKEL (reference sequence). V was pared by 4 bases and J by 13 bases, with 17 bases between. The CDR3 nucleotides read TGTGCCAGCAGCCGTTTTGGACAGTCGGCCCCCCTCCACTTT. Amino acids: CASSRFGQSAPLHF.

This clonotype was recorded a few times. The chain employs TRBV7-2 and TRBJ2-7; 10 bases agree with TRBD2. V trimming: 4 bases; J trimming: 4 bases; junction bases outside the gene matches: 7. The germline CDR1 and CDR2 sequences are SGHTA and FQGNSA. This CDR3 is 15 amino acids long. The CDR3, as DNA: TGTGCCAGCAGCTCGGGACTAGCGCAAAGTTACGAGCAGTACTTC. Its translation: CASSSGLAQSYEQYF.

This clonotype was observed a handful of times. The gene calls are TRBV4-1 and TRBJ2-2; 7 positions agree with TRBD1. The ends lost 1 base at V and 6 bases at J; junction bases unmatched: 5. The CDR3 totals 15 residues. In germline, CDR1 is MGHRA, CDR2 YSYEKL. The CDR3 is CASSQATGLPGELFF. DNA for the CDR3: TGCGCCAGCAGCCAAGCGACAGGGCTCCCCGGGGAGCTGTTTTTT.

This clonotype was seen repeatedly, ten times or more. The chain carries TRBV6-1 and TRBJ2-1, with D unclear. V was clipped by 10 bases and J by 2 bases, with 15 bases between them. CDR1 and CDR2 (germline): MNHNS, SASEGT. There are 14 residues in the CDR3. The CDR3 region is CATKSDLPYNEQFF. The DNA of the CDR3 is TGTGCCACCAAATCTGACCTCCCCTACAATGAGCAGTTCTTC.

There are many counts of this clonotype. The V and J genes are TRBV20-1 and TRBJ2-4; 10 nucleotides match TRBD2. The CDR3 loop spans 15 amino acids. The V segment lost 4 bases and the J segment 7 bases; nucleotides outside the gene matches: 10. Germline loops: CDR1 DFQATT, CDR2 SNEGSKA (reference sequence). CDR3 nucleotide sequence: TGCAGTGCTACACTCTCACTAGCGGGACCGAACATTCAGTACTTC. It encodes CSATLSLAGPNIQYF.

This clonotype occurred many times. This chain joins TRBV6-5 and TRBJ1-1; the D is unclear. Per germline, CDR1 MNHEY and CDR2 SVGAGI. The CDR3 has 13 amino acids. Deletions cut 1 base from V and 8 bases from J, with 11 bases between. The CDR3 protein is CASSYWQGREAFF. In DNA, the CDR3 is TGTGCCAGCAGTTACTGGCAAGGCAGAGAAGCTTTCTTT.

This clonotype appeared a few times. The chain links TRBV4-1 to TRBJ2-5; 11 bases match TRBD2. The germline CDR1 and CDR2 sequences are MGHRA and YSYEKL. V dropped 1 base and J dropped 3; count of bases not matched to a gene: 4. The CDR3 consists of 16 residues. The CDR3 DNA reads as TGCGCCAGCAGCCAAGGGGAACTAGCGGGAGAAGAGACCCAGTACTTC. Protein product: CASSQGELAGEETQYF.

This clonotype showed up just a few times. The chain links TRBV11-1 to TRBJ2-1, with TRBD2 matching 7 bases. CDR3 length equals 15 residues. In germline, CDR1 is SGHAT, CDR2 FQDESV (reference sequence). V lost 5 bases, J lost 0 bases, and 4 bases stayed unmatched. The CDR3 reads CASSLRGNSYNEQFF. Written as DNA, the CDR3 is TGTGCCAGCAGCCTGCGGGGGAACTCCTACAATGAGCAGTTCTTC.

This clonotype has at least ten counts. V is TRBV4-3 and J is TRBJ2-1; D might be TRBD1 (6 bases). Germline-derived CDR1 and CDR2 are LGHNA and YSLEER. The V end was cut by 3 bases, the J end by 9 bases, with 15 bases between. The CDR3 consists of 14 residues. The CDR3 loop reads CASSHTRQDGEQFF. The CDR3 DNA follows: TGCGCCAGCAGCCACACCAGACAGGACGGTGAGCAGTTCTTC.

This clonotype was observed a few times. The DNA of the CDR3 is TGTGCCAGCAGCCCAGGACAGGGAAGAGCTGGAAACACCATATATTTT. Its translation is CASSPGQGRAGNTIYF. V gene TRBV7-2 combines with J gene TRBJ1-3, with 8 bases fitting TRBD1. CDR3 length equals 16 residues. The J segment lost 2 bases and the V segment lost 5 bases, leaving 8 bases of the junction unmatched. CDR1 and CDR2 (germline): SGHTA, FQGNSA.

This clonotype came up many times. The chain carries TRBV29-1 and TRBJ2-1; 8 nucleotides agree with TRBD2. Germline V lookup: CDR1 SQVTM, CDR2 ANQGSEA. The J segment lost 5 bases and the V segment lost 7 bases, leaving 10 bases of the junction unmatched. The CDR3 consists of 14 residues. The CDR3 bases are TGCAGCGCCAGGTGGAGCGGGAGCCACAATGAGCAGTTCTTC. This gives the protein CSARWSGSHNEQFF.

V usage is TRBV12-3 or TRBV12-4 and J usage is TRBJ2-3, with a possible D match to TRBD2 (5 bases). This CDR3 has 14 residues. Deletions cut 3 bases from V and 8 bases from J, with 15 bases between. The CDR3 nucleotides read TGTGCCAGCAGTTTGTTTGCCGGACGGGGTACGCAGTATTTT. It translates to CASSLFAGRGTQYF.